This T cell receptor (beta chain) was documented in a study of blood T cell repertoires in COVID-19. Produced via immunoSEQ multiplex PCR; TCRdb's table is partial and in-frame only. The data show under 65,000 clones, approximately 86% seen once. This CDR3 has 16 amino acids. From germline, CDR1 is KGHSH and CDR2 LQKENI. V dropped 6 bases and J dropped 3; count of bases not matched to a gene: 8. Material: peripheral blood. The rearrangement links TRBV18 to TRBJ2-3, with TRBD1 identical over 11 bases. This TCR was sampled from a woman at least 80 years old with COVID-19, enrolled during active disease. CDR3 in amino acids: CASSTKGTGGTDTQYF. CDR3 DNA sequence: TGTGCCAGCTCGACAAAAGGGACAGGGGGAACAGATACGCAGTATTTT.